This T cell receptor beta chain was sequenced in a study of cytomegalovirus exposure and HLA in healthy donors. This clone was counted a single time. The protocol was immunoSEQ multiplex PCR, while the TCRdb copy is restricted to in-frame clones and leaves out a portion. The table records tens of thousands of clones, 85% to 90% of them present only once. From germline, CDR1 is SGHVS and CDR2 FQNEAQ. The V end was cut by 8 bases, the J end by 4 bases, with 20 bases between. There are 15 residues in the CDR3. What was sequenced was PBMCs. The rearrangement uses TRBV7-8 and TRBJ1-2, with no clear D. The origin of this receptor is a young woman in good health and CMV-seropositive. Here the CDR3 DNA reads TGTGCCAGCCTCGATGGACCGGGAGATTTCTATGGCTACACCTTC. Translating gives CASLDGPGDFYGYTF.